The 4 T cell receptor beta chains presented below share a single source sample, sequenced in a study of identical twins. Via MiXCR, TCRdb re-called the 5' RACE reads, giving one row per CDR3 protein. The sample yields approximately 250,000 distinct CDR3 sequences, 5.5% to 7.5% seen once. These sequences were also reported in another study, on T cells expressing NK-cell markers.

Sequencing was done on a sample of CD8+ T cells sorted from blood. Every receptor here comes from a woman younger than 35 in good health.

This clonotype was detected ten times or more. The chain is built from TRBV9 and TRBJ1-2; no firm D call. V dropped 3 bases and J dropped 8 bases, with 8 bases sitting between them. The CDR3 consists of 11 residues. CDR1 is SGDLS, CDR2 YYNGEE, per germline. The CDR3 DNA follows: TGTGCCAGCAGCGCCCGCGAAGGCTACACCTTC. Translating it yields CASSAREGYTF.

The chain couples TRBV4-1 to TRBJ2-7, with 11 positions matching TRBD2. Germline V gives CDR1 MGHRA, CDR2 YSYEKL. CDR3 length: 15 amino acids. V was clipped by 3 bases and J by 3 bases; unmatched bases: 4. The CDR3 sequence: CASSHKTSGDYEQYF. For the CDR3, the DNA is TGCGCCAGCAGCCATAAGACTAGCGGGGACTACGAGCAGTACTTC.

This chain uses TRBV7-8 with TRBJ2-1, with D maybe TRBD1 (5 bases). There are 11 residues in the CDR3. Germline V gene data show CDR1 as SGHVS and CDR2 as FQNEAQ. V was pared by 8 bases and J by 9 bases, with 11 bases between. The CDR3 spells CASGHIGEQFF. The CDR3 nucleotides read TGTGCCAGCGGACATATAGGTGAGCAGTTCTTC.

The chain uses TRBV25-1 and TRBJ2-7; D unresolved. V lost 2 bases to trimming and J lost 3 bases, with 8 bases between them. CDR3 length: 13 amino acids. CDR1 MGHDK and CDR2 SYGVNS come from the germline V gene. CDR3 DNA: TGTGCCAGCAGTGAAGGAGCCCTCTACGAGCAGTACTTC. It translates to CASSEGALYEQYF.